This T cell receptor beta chain was observed in a study of shared clonotypes between healthy human individuals (dated by TCRdb to 2020 to 2021). Some background on the complete study: The cohort included three men and two women between 18 and 49 years of age. For each donor, CD4 naive and CD4 memory were each given three plates, CD8 naive was given two plates, and CD8 memory was given one plate. The study deeply sequenced blood TCR repertoires of about 5 healthy adults to estimate repertoire size and the extent of clonotype sharing between individuals. To increase sequencing depth and limit assay-specific biases, TCR repertoire library preparation and sequencing were carried out by different laboratories using diverse techniques. Leukapheresis yielded between about 0.94 and 10 billion PBMCs per donor. The study at large found these results: Compared with non-shared clonotypes, clonotypes shared by all four sorted-subset donors had higher generation probabilities. Rarefaction of sorted-subset datasets indicated incomplete sequencing despite the large sequencing depth. Sampling was limited to blood, and TCR repertoires in tissue likely differ from TCR repertoires in blood. The genetic and exposure-history diversity represented was limited by the small number of donors. Naive subsets generally had larger estimated clonotype richness than memory subsets. Sharing across several donors was observed for 5% to 6.5% of naive CD4, about 4% of naive CD8, 2% to 2.5% of memory CD4, and about 0.4% of memory CD8 clonotypes. Pairwise subsampling led to the expectation that sequencing depth would affect the degree of clonotype sharing among donors.

Using the deep immunoSEQ assay, TCR CDR3 regions were amplified from genomic DNA by multiplex PCR. Extracted genomic DNA from each cell subset was distributed evenly across all wells of several immunoSEQ 96-well plates, and each plate was treated as a replicate. For sorted subsets, approximately 0.2 ug of genomic DNA, equivalent to 25,000 to 35,000 T cell genomes, went into each replicate PCR. The purified libraries were quantified using a Qubit 3.0 fluorometer, sized with a Bioanalyzer 2100, and then quantified again using the KAPA Library Quantification kit. Every immunoSEQ 96-well plate was sequenced on a separate single-read 150-cycle Illumina NextSeq 550 flow cell. The paper's processing steps were these. The immunoSEQ output contained only junctional sequences without quality scores, so filtering could not match that applied to full-length reads. To assign V/J genes and CDR3, sequences were annotated using PyIR, a Python wrapper for IgBLAST v1.9, with IMGT germline references. Any read was removed if the V/J assignment was weak (E-value above 1e-6), the CDR3 was missing, or the read contained stop codons, out-of-frame junctions, or ambiguous translated residues. V3J clonotypes were defined as sequences sharing an identical inferred V gene, J gene, and CDR3 amino acid sequence. Percentage overlap between repertoires was computed as shared unique clonotypes divided by the size of the smaller repertoire. Repertoire richness was assessed with RTK rarefaction, the Chao1 estimator, and Recon v2.1 estimates of unobserved clonotypes. OLGA was used to compute generation probabilities for all TCRbeta clonotypes that the gDNA method yielded from a handful of donors. The table was pulled from immuneACCESS by TCRdb, which kept in-frame rearrangements only. Such tables lose some clones; where checked, under half of the loss comes from unresolved V genes, and the rest has no known cause. V and J calls plus clone size are reproduced from that table; the DNA served to infer D and trimming. Within this sample are 550,000 to 850,000 clones, with 72% of them counted one time only. The top ten clonotypes cover less than 2% of the sample.

A remark on this clone: Its cognate antigen has yet to be identified. It has no much larger one-base neighbor in the sample; base qualities were not kept.

After removal of 1 base from V and 7 bases from J, the junction retains 8 bases not matched to a gene. In the germline V gene, CDR1 corresponds to SNHLY and CDR2 to FYNNEI. Including the terminal cysteine and phenylalanine, the CDR3 comprises 15 residues. Of all the DNA, just the CDR3 is kept, 45 bases in frame from base 1. Donors were healthy HIV-negative adults with no recently reported acute infections or vaccinations. Every donor was a Caucasian adult living in Nashville, Tennessee, USA. Magnetic negative selection was used to enrich CD4+ T cells, after which naive cells were positively selected on CD45RA and the negative fraction became the memory subset. Blood was collected by leukapheresis, and PBMCs were isolated by Ficoll-Histopaque density gradient centrifugation and then cryopreserved in liquid nitrogen vapor phase. Purity and quantity of every magnetically sorted T cell population were checked by analytical flow cytometry. From each sorted fraction, genomic DNA was isolated and quantified by UV absorbance on a Nanodrop 2000c.

This TCR was sampled from a woman under 40 in good health. Sequences were obtained from memory CD4+ T cells sorted from blood. This specimen's cell subset or site label, per the study, means: CD45RA-negative fraction. Recombination joined TRBV2 with TRBJ2-7; 9 bases in between match TRBD2. Here the CDR3 is given as CASSEGGRGFGEQYF. The nucleotides read TGTGCCAGCAGTGAAGGCGGGAGGGGCTTTGGGGAGCAGTACTTC.